These 21 T cell receptor beta chains came from one sample sequenced in a study of identical twins. TCRdb passed the 5' RACE reads through MiXCR, listing each CDR3 protein once. The data contain 1.5 million to 2 million distinct CDR3 sequences, about 30% of them singletons. What was sequenced was cord blood. Every receptor here comes from a newborn girl in good health.

The V and J genes are TRBV4-1 and TRBJ2-1; tentative D call: TRBD1 (5 bases). The CDR3 is 15 amino acids. V was trimmed by 1 base and J by 7 bases, leaving 14 bases between them. CDR1 and CDR2 (germline): MGHRA, YSYEKL. CDR3 nucleotides: TGCGCCAGCAGCCAAGGCCAGGGATTCGGGAATGAGCAGTTCTTC. It yields the protein CASSQGQGFGNEQFF.

V gene TRBV12-3 or TRBV12-4 combines with J gene TRBJ1-1; 8 positions agree with TRBD1. Trimming removed 5 bases from V and 4 bases from J; junction bases left unmatched: 9. The CDR3 consists of 15 residues. The CDR3 region is CASSRPTGGGTEAFF. The CDR3 nucleotides are TGTGCCAGCAGTCGACCTACAGGGGGGGGCACTGAAGCTTTCTTT.

This rearrangement joins TRBV4-2 to TRBJ2-3; 7 bases map to TRBD2. The V and J ends lost 4 bases and 4 bases, in that order; junction bases with no gene match: 8. Looked up from germline, CDR1 is LGHNA and CDR2 is YNFKEQ. The CDR3 is 15 amino acids. The CDR3 nucleotides are TGTGCCAGCAGCCCGACGACGGGAGGCCCAGATACGCAGTATTTT. Its translation is CASSPTTGGPDTQYF.

This clonotype was found a few times. V and J are TRBV12-3 or TRBV12-4 and TRBJ2-1, with 9 bases aligning to TRBD2. The V segment lost 3 bases and the J segment 5 bases; nucleotides outside the gene matches: 5. The CDR3 totals 15 residues. The CDR3 DNA follows: TGTGCCAGCAGTTTCCCCGGGACTAGCAACAATGAGCAGTTCTTC. This gives the protein CASSFPGTSNNEQFF.

The gene calls are TRBV27 and TRBJ2-1; the D gene could be TRBD1 or TRBD2 (6 bases each). TRBJ2-7 matches the DNA end more closely, so the J call is doubtful. There are 16 residues in the CDR3. Looked up from germline, CDR1 is MNHEY and CDR2 is SMNVEV (reference sequence). The DNA for the CDR3 is TGTGCCAGCAGTTTAGATCCGGGGGCCTTCTACAATGAGCAGTACTTC. Translating it yields CASSLDPGAFYNEQYF.

In nucleotides, the CDR3 is TGCAGTGCTAGACTAGCGGGAGGAGGCGAGCAGTACTTC. It codes for CSARLAGGGEQYF. This chain joins TRBV20-1 and TRBJ2-7; 11 bases align to TRBD2. CDR3 length: 13 residues. The germline V gene encodes CDR1 DFQATT and CDR2 SNEGSKA (reference sequence). Trimming took 2 bases from V and 6 from J; bases not matched to a gene: 3.

The chain joins TRBV6-2 or TRBV6-3 to TRBJ1-1, with D possibly being TRBD1 (6 bases). CDR1 and CDR2 (germline): MNHEY, SVGEGT. This CDR3 has 17 amino acids. The ends were cut back, 3 bases at V and 0 bases at J, with 17 bases in the middle. CDR3 loop: CASSYRDTSVMNTEAFF. CDR3 bases: TGTGCCAGCAGTTATCGGGACACATCCGTTATGAACACTGAAGCTTTCTTT.

This clonotype was counted a few times. This chain uses TRBV15 with TRBJ2-7; a weak D match, TRBD2 (6 bases). V gave up 5 bases and J gave up 5 bases, with 19 bases separating them. The CDR3 length is 15 residues. Germline CDR1 is LNHNV and CDR2 is YYDKDF (reference sequence). The CDR3 protein is CATSLRRGTGNEQYF. The CDR3 nucleotides read TGTGCCACCAGCTTACGCCGCGGGACGGGCAACGAGCAGTACTTC.

The chain is built from TRBV7-9 and TRBJ2-2, with 11 bases fitting TRBD1. The CDR3 is made up of 18 amino acids. The germline gives CDR1 SEHNR, CDR2 FQNEAQ (reference sequence). Trimming removed 3 bases from V and 1 base from J; junction bases left unmatched: 7. The CDR3, as DNA: TGTGCCAGCAGCTTCAGGCGGACAGGGGGCCAGAACACCGGGGAGCTGTTTTTT. Protein: CASSFRRTGGQNTGELFF. Complete variable domain (other parts from reference TRBV7-9 and TRBJ2-2): DTGVSQNPRHKITKRGQNVTFRCDPISEHNRLYWYRQTLGQGPEFLTYFQNEAQLEKSRLLSDRFSAERPKGSFSTLEIQRTEQGDSAMYLCASSFRRTGGQNTGELFFGEGSRLTVL.

This chain uses TRBV5-1 with TRBJ2-5; the D gene is possibly TRBD2 (5 bases). Germline values: CDR1 SGHRS, CDR2 YFSETQ. The V gene lost 0 bases and the J gene lost 1 base, with 10 bases spanning the gap. The CDR3 consists of 15 residues. CDR3 coding DNA: TGCGCCAGCAGCTTGGATGTAGGACTCCAAGAGACCCAGTACTTC. This sequence encodes CASSLDVGLQETQYF.

This clonotype was seen more than once but under ten times. J is TRBJ2-5 and V is TRBV28; D ambiguous. The V end was cut by 5 bases, the J end by 9 bases, with 13 bases between. Germline V lookup: CDR1 MDHEN, CDR2 SYDVKM. The CDR3 runs to 12 residues. Here the CDR3 reads CASSHQLLPQYF. CDR3 bases: TGTGCCAGCAGTCACCAACTACTCCCCCAGTACTTC.

The chain has TRBV7-7 and TRBJ2-5; weak D call: TRBD1 (6 bases). Germline values: CDR1 SSHAT, CDR2 FNYEAQ (reference sequence). This CDR3 contains 11 residues. The CDR3 bases are TGTGCTTACGAGGGGGAAGAGACCCAGTACTTC. Amino acid sequence: CAYEGEETQYF.

The DNA for the CDR3 is TGTGCCATCATGGCAGGGGGCCAATTTGAGCAGTACTTC. It yields the protein CAIMAGGQFEQYF. The chain uses TRBV10-3 and TRBJ2-5, with TRBD1 identical over 8 bases. Germline V CDR1 and CDR2: ENHRY, SYGVKD. J was trimmed by 11 bases and V by 7 bases; bases with no gene match: 12. The CDR3 length is 13 residues.

This clonotype has a handful of counts. CDR3 sequence: CASSEALIRRHGDYEQYF. The CDR3 DNA follows: TGTGCCAGCAGTGAAGCGCTTATTAGGAGACATGGAGACTACGAGCAGTACTTC. This rearrangement joins TRBV2 to TRBJ2-7; D is ambiguous. Trimming removed 0 bases at V and 3 bases at J, with 21 bases between. CDR3 size: 18 residues. Germline CDR1 and CDR2: SNHLY and FYNNEI.

The chain is built from TRBV20-1 and TRBJ2-2; the D gene is possibly TRBD1 (6 bases). CDR1 is DFQATT and CDR2 is SNEGSKA in the germline V gene (reference sequence). This CDR3 has 14 amino acids. V was shortened by 6 bases and J by 4 bases, with 15 bases between the two germline ends. CDR3 in amino acids: CSAVGQISTGELFF. The CDR3 bases are TGCAGTGCGGTTGGACAGATATCCACCGGGGAGCTGTTTTTT.

This clonotype has a handful of counts. The J gene is TRBJ2-3, the V gene TRBV6-6; 9 bases agree with TRBD2. The V gene's germline CDR1 is MNHNY and CDR2 SVGAGI (reference sequence). The CDR3 spans 16 residues. Trimming took 0 bases from V and 4 from J; bases not matched to a gene: 5. This chain's CDR3 is CASSYSASGISDTQYF. Here the CDR3 DNA reads TGTGCCAGCAGTTACTCGGCTAGCGGGATATCAGATACGCAGTATTTT.

V and J are TRBV5-1 and TRBJ2-5, with D tentatively TRBD1 (5 bases). V shed 3 bases and J shed 2 bases, with 14 bases lying between them. CDR3 length: 15 residues. CDR1 and CDR2 (germline): SGHRS, YFSETQ. The CDR3 here is CASSSWLTGQETQYF. CDR3 in DNA: TGCGCCAGCAGCTCATGGCTTACAGGTCAAGAGACCCAGTACTTC.

The CDR3 reads CASSFRGRSYNSPLHF. In DNA form, the CDR3 reads TGTGCCAGCAGTTTCCGGGGGCGATCCTATAATTCACCCCTCCACTTT. This chain links TRBV28 with TRBJ1-6; possible D gene TRBD1, 6 bases. CDR1 is MDHEN and CDR2 is SYDVKM in the germline V gene. V gave up 3 bases and J gave up 1 base, with 10 bases separating them. This CDR3 is 16 amino acids long.

The table lists this clonotype with a few counts. CDR3 sequence reads: CASSDGQSSYGYTF. Here the CDR3 DNA reads TGTGCCAGCAGTGATGGTCAGAGCAGCTATGGCTACACCTTC. The chain carries TRBV2 and TRBJ1-2; no clear D. The ends were cut back, 3 bases at V and 4 bases at J, with 12 bases in the middle. Germline assignment: CDR1 SNHLY and CDR2 FYNNEI. The CDR3 runs to 14 residues.

This clonotype was seen a handful of times. The chain has TRBV7-2 and TRBJ1-2; D possibly corresponds to TRBD1 (5 bases). The CDR3 is 16 residues long. Germline V lookup: CDR1 SGHTA, CDR2 FQGNSA. Trimming removed 4 bases at V and 8 bases at J, with 23 bases between. In nucleotides, the CDR3 is TGTGCCAGCAGCTCATACCTCGCGATGACAGCTGGGGGCTACACCTTC. Its translation: CASSSYLAMTAGGYTF.

This clonotype was recorded a few times. The chain combines TRBV20-1 with TRBJ2-3; 8 bases map to TRBD2. Germline V lookup: CDR1 DFQATT, CDR2 SNEGSKA (reference sequence). CDR3 length: 15 amino acids. Trimming removed 6 bases from V and 3 bases from J; junction bases left unmatched: 11. CDR3 protein: CSAPITGLETDTQYF. CDR3 nucleotide sequence: TGCAGTGCACCAATCACGGGACTAGAAACAGATACGCAGTATTTT.